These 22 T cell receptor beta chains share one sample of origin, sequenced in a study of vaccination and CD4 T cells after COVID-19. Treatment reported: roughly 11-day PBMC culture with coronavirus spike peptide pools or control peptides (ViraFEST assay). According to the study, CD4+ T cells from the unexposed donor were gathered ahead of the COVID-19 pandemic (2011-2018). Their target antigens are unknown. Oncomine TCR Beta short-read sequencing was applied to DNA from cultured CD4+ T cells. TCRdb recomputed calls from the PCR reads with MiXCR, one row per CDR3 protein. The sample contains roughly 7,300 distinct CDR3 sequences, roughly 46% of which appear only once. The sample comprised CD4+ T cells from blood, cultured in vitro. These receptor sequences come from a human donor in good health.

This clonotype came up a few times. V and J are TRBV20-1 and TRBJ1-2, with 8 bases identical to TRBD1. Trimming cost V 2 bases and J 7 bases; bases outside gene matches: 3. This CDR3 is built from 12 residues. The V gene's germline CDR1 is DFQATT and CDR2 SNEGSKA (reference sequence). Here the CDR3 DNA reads TGCAGTGCTAGACAGGGGGCAGGTGGCTACACCTTC. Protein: CSARQGAGGYTF.

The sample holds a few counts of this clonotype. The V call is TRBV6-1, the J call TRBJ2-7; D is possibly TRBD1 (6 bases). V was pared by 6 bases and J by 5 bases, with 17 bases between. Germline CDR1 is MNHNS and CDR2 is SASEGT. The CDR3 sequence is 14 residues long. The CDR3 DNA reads TGTGCCAGCAGAGGGGACACTACTAGGGACGAGCAGTACTTC. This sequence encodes CASRGDTTRDEQYF.

CDR3 region: CAWSTFSQDGYTF. The DNA for the CDR3 is TGTGCCTGGAGTACGTTTAGCCAGGATGGCTACACCTTC. V usage is TRBV30 and J usage is TRBJ1-2; unclear D gene. Germline V CDR1 and CDR2: GTSNPN, SVGIG (reference sequence). The CDR3 sequence is 13 residues long. The germline V and J ends were trimmed by 2 bases and 6 bases, with 13 bases remaining between them.

In DNA, the CDR3 is TGTGCCTGGAGTCCGACAGGGACAGATACGCAGTATTTT. As protein: CAWSPTGTDTQYF. The V gene is TRBV30, the J gene TRBJ2-3; 7 nucleotides align to TRBD1. CDR3 length: 13 amino acids. Germline V lookup: CDR1 GTSNPN, CDR2 SVGIG (reference sequence). V lost 2 bases to trimming and J lost 3 bases; unmatched junction nucleotides: 2.

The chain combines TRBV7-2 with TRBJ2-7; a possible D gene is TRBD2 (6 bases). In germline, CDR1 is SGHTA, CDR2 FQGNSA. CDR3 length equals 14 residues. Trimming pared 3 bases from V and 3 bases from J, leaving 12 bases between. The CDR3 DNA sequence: TGTGCCAGCAGCTTTGCGGGGTACGACTACGAGCAGTACTTC. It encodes CASSFAGYDYEQYF.

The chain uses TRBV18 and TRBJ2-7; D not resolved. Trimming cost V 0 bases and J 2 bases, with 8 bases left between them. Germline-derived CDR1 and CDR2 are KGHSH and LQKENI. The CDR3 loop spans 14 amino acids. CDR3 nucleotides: TGTGCCAGCTCACCACCGATAGTTCCCTACGAGCAGTACTTC. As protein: CASSPPIVPYEQYF.

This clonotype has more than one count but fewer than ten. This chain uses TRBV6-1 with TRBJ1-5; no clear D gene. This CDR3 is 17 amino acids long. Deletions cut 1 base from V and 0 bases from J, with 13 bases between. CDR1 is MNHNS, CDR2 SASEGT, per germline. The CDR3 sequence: CASSEGSTPYSNQPQHF. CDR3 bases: TGTGCCAGCAGTGAAGGTTCAACACCGTATAGCAATCAGCCCCAGCATTTT.

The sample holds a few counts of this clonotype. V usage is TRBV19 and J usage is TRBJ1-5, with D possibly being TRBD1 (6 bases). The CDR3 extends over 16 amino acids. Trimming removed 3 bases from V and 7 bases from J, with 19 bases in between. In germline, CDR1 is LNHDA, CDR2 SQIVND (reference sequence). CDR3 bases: TGTGCCAGTAGTATCAATTTGTGGGGGGCAGGGCAGCCCCAGCATTTT. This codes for CASSINLWGAGQPQHF. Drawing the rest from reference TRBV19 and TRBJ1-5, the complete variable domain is DGGITQSPKYLFRKEGQNVTLSCEQNLNHDAMYWYRQDPGQGLRLIYYSQIVNDFQKGDIAEGYSVSREKKESFPLTVTSAQKNPTAFYLCASSINLWGAGQPQHFGDGTRLSIL.

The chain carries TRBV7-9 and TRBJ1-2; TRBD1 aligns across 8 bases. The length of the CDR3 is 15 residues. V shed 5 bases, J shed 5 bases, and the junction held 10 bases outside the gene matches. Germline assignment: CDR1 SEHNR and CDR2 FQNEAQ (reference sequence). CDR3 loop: CASSPKSDRGYGYTF. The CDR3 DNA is TGTGCCAGCAGCCCCAAGAGCGACAGGGGTTATGGCTACACCTTC. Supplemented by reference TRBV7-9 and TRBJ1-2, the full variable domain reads DTGVSQNPRHKITKRGQNVTFRCDPISEHNRLYWYRQTLGQGPEFLTYFQNEAQLEKSRLLSDRFSAERPKGSFSTLEIQRTEQGDSAMYLCASSPKSDRGYGYTFGSGTRLTVV.

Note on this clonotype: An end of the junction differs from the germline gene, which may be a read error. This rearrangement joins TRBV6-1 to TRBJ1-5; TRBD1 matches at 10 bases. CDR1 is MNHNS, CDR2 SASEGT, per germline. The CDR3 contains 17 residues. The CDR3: CAGSISFTGTGDQPQHF. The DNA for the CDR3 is TGTGCCGGCAGTATTTCCTTTACCGGGACAGGGGATCAGCCCCAGCATTTT.

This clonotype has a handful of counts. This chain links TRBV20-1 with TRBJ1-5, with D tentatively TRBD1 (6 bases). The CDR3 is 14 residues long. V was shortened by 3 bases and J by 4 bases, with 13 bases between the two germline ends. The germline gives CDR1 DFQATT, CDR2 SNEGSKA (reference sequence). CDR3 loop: CSASTSRGNQPQHF. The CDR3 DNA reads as TGCAGTGCTAGTACGAGCAGGGGTAATCAGCCCCAGCATTTT.

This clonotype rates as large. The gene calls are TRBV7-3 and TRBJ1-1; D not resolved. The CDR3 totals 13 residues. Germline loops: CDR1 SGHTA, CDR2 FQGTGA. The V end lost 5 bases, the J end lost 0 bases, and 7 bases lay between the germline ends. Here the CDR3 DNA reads TGTGCCAGCAGCCCCTACCTGAACACTGAAGCTTTCTTT. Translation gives CASSPYLNTEAFF.

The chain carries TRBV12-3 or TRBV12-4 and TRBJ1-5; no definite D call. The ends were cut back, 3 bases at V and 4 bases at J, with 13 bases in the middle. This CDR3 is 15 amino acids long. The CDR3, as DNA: TGTGCCAGCAGTTTGGAGGGCGGAGGGAATCAGCCCCAGCATTTT. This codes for CASSLEGGGNQPQHF.

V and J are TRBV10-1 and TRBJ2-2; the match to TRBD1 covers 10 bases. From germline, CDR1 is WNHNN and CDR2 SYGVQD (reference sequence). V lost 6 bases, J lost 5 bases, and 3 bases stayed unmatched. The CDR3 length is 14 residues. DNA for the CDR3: TGCGCCAGCAGCCCGGGACAGGGGACCGGGGAGCTGTTTTTT. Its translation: CASSPGQGTGELFF.

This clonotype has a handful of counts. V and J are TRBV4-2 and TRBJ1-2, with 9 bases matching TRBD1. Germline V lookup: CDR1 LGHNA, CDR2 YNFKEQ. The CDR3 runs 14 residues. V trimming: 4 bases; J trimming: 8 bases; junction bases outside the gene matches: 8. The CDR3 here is CASSLTGTGYGYTF. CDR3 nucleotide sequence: TGTGCCAGCAGCCTGACCGGGACAGGGTACGGCTACACCTTC.

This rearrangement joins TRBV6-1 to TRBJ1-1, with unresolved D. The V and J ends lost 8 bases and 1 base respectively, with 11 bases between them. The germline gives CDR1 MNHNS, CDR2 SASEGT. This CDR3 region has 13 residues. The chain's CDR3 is CASVMGWNTEAFF. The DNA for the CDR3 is TGTGCCAGCGTGATGGGATGGAACACTGAAGCTTTCTTT.

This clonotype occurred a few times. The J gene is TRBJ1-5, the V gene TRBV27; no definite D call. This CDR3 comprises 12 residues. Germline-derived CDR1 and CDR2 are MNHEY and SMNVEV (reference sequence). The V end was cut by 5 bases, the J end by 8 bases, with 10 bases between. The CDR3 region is CASSPGIEPQHF. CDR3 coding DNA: TGTGCCAGCAGTCCCGGCATTGAGCCCCAGCATTTT.

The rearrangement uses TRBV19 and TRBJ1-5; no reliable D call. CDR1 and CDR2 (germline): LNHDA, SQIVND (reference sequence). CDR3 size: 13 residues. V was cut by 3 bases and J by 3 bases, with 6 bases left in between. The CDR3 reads CASSIVNNQPQHF. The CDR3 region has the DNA TGTGCCAGTAGTATCGTTAACAATCAGCCCCAGCATTTT. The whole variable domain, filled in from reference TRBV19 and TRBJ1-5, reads DGGITQSPKYLFRKEGQNVTLSCEQNLNHDAMYWYRQDPGQGLRLIYYSQIVNDFQKGDIAEGYSVSREKKESFPLTVTSAQKNPTAFYLCASSIVNNQPQHFGDGTRLSIL.

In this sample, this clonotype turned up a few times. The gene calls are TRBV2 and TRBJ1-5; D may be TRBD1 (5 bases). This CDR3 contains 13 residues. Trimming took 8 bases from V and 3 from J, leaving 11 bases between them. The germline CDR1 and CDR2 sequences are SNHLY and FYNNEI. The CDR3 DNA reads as TGTGCCAGCGGGGCAAACCTCAATCAGCCCCAGCATTTT. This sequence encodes CASGANLNQPQHF.

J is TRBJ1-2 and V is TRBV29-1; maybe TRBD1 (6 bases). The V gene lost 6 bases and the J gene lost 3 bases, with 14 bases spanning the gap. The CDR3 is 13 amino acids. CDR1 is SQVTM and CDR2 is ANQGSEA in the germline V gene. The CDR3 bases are TGCAGCGTGTCAGGGGCCAGCCACTATGGCTACACCTTC. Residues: CSVSGASHYGYTF. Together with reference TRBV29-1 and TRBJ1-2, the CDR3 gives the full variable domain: SAVISQKPSRDICQRGTSLTIQCQVDSQVTMMFWYRQQPGQSLTLIATANQGSEATYESGFVIDKFPISRPNLTFSTLTVSNMSPEDSSIYLCSVSGASHYGYTFGSGTRLTVV.

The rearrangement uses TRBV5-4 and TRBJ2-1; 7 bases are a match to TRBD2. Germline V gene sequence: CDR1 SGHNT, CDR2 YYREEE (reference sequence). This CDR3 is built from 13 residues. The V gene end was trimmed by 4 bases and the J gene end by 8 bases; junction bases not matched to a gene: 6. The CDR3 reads CASSLSGADEQFF. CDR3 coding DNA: TGTGCCAGCAGCCTGAGCGGGGCCGATGAGCAGTTCTTC.

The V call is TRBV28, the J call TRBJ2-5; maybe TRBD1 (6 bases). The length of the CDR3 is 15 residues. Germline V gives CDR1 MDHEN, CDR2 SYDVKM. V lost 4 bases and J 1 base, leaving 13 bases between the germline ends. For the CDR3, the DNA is TGTGCCAGCAGTTCCGGTTCAGGGGCCCAAGAGACCCAGTACTTC. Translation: CASSSGSGAQETQYF.